The 25 T cell receptor beta chains presented below share a single source sample, sequenced in a study of blood T cell repertoires in COVID-19. Here immunoSEQ multiplex PCR was the method, and the copy in TCRdb shows in-frame clones only, minus some. This table has 650,000 to 800,000 clones, 85% to 90% appearing once. Sequencing was done on a sample of peripheral blood. The origin of the receptors is a woman under 30 with acute or convalescent COVID-19.

The chain combines TRBV29-1 with TRBJ1-2; D possibly corresponds to TRBD1 (5 bases). Germline CDR1 SQVTM, CDR2 ANQGSEA. V lost 3 bases and J 5 bases, leaving 19 bases between the germline ends. The CDR3 sequence is 15 residues long. The CDR3 bases are TGCAGCGTTGAGTTTAGGGATCTCCAGGGTTATGGCTACACCTTC. It codes for CSVEFRDLQGYGYTF.

V and J are TRBV4-3 and TRBJ1-3, with TRBD1 matching 10 bases. This CDR3 region has 16 residues. V lost 3 bases and J lost 0; bases outside the gene matches: 2. CDR1 is LGHNA and CDR2 is YSLEER in the germline V gene. The CDR3 loop reads CASSQGQGHSGNTIYF. In DNA form, the CDR3 reads TGCGCCAGCAGCCAGGGACAGGGGCACTCTGGAAACACCATATATTTT.

The genes are TRBV27 and TRBJ2-7; 7 bases are shared with TRBD1. V shed 6 bases, J shed 2 bases, and the junction held 7 bases outside the gene matches. Germline V CDR1 and CDR2: MNHEY, SMNVEV (reference sequence). The CDR3 loop spans 14 amino acids. CDR3 nucleotide sequence: TGTGCCAGCAGGAGACGGACAGGAGCCTACGAGCAGTACTTC. Translation gives CASRRRTGAYEQYF.

The chain joins TRBV19 to TRBJ1-1, with 10 bases fitting TRBD1. V lost 1 base, J lost 5 bases, and 7 bases stayed unmatched. In germline, CDR1 is LNHDA, CDR2 SQIVND (reference sequence). The CDR3 extends over 16 amino acids. DNA of the CDR3: TGTGCCAGTAGTATAGGTTGGGACAGGGGATTGACTGAAGCTTTCTTT. Encoded protein: CASSIGWDRGLTEAFF.

The chain links TRBV24-1 to TRBJ2-3; TRBD2 is a possible D gene (6 bases). Trimming cost V 0 bases and J 4 bases, with 10 bases left between them. This CDR3 spans 15 amino acids. CDR1 is KGHDR, CDR2 SFDVKD, per germline. Here the CDR3 reads CATSDLWGVADTQYF. Written as DNA, the CDR3 is TGTGCCACCAGTGATTTGTGGGGGGTGGCAGATACGCAGTATTTT.

Here the CDR3 reads CASSRSGGGEKLFF. CDR3 in DNA: TGTGCCAGCAGCCGTTCCGGGGGTGGGGAAAAACTGTTTTTT. The chain couples TRBV3-1 (or the pseudogene TRBV3-2) to TRBJ1-4; a possible D gene is TRBD1 (5 bases). The CDR3 has 14 amino acids. Germline V lookup: CDR1 LGHDT, CDR2 YNNKEL (reference sequence). V was clipped by 4 bases and J by 8 bases, with 14 bases between them.

This chain links TRBV28 with TRBJ1-2, with D unresolved. Germline values: CDR1 MDHEN, CDR2 SYDVKM. V was cut by 2 bases and J by 3 bases, with 7 bases left in between. This CDR3 is 13 amino acids long. CDR3 in DNA: TGTGCCAGCAGTTTAGTGGCAGACTATGGCTACACCTTC. Translating it yields CASSLVADYGYTF.

The V call is TRBV5-6, the J call TRBJ1-4; no definite D call. Looked up from germline, CDR1 is SGHDT and CDR2 is YYEEEE. Trimming took off 2 bases at V and 0 bases at J, with 5 bases between the two ends. CDR3 length: 14 residues. The CDR3 nucleotides are TGTGCCAGCAGCTTATCAGCAACTAATGAAAAACTGTTTTTT. Translated, it gives CASSLSATNEKLFF.

The rearrangement joins TRBV7-2 to TRBJ2-7; TRBD2 agrees at 11 bases. This CDR3 region has 16 residues. After removal of 4 bases from V and 3 bases from J, the junction contained 8 bases not matched to a gene. Germline loops: CDR1 SGHTA, CDR2 FQGNSA. CDR3 in amino acids: CASSYSTSGGRYEQYF. DNA for the CDR3: TGTGCCAGCAGCTATTCAACTAGCGGGGGCCGCTACGAGCAGTACTTC.

This clone is a singleton in its sample. The gene calls are TRBV29-1 and TRBJ2-7; TRBD1 matches at 10 bases. Germline V CDR1 and CDR2: SQVTM, ANQGSEA. The CDR3 has 12 residues. V shed 7 bases and J 4 bases; nucleotides not matched to a gene: 4. This CDR3 is CSAGQGIYEQYF. Written as DNA, the CDR3 is TGCAGCGCGGGACAGGGGATTTACGAGCAGTACTTC.

Details on this clone: At the DNA level, this CDR3 is encoded by other sequences in the same sample as well. The rearrangement joins TRBV9 to TRBJ1-3; D is unresolved. V was clipped by 3 bases and J by 3 bases, with 4 bases between them. Germline CDR1 is SGDLS and CDR2 is YYNGEE. The CDR3 extends over 12 amino acids. CDR3 in DNA: TGTGCCAGCAGCGGCAGTGGAAACACCATATATTTT. The encoded protein is CASSGSGNTIYF.

The chain employs TRBV5-1 and TRBJ1-2; weak D call: TRBD1 (6 bases). CDR1 SGHRS and CDR2 YFSETQ come from the germline V gene. The V gene lost 6 bases and the J gene lost 5 bases, with 17 bases spanning the gap. The CDR3 length is 14 residues. The DNA for the CDR3 is TGCGCCAGCAACCCGGACAGAGCTGTTTATGGCTACACCTTC. This sequence encodes CASNPDRAVYGYTF.

The count of this clone is one. The chain has TRBV5-6 and TRBJ2-7, with TRBD1 identical over 9 bases. In germline, CDR1 is SGHDT, CDR2 YYEEEE. This CDR3 has 14 amino acids. The V and J ends lost 4 bases and 6 bases, in that order; junction bases with no gene match: 8. CDR3 sequence: CASSIPQGAGEQYF. The CDR3 DNA reads as TGTGCCAGCAGCATCCCACAGGGGGCAGGCGAGCAGTACTTC.

CDR3 in DNA: TGCGCCAGCAGATCCACAGGGGGCGCCGGGGATGAGCAGTTCTTC. Its translation: CASRSTGGAGDEQFF. The chain uses TRBV4-3 and TRBJ2-1; 9 positions agree with TRBD1. V dropped 6 bases and J dropped 8; count of bases not matched to a gene: 11. Germline lookup yields CDR1 LGHNA and CDR2 YSLEER. The CDR3 sequence is 15 residues long.

This rearrangement joins TRBV19 to TRBJ1-2, with a weak D call TRBD1 (5 bases). This CDR3 contains 15 residues. The germline gives CDR1 LNHDA, CDR2 SQIVND (reference sequence). Trimming stripped 5 bases from V and 2 bases from J, with 15 bases between. In DNA, the CDR3 is TGTGCCAGTAGTTCTCAGGGTTGGATAAACTATGGCTACACCTTC. Residues: CASSSQGWINYGYTF.

This chain links TRBV30 with TRBJ1-2, with a tentative D call TRBD1 (5 bases). The CDR3 spans 14 residues. The V gene's germline CDR1 is GTSNPN and CDR2 SVGIG (reference sequence). The V end was cut by 3 bases, the J end by 5 bases, with 16 bases between. The CDR3 sequence: CAWSRGGVTYGYTF. The CDR3 nucleotides read TGTGCCTGGAGCCGCGGGGGGGTAACATATGGCTACACCTTC.

V usage is TRBV30 and J usage is TRBJ1-6; tentatively, D is TRBD1 (5 bases). Germline V gives CDR1 GTSNPN, CDR2 SVGIG (reference sequence). V lost 2 bases to trimming and J lost 10 bases, with 21 bases between them. The CDR3 contains 16 residues. The CDR3 sequence is CAWSPRPGLRRSPLHF. CDR3 sequence (DNA): TGTGCCTGGAGTCCACGACCGGGACTCAGGAGATCACCCCTCCACTTT. The whole variable domain, remainder taken from reference TRBV30 and TRBJ1-6, is SQTIHQWPATLVQPVGSPLSLECTVEGTSNPNLYWYRQAAGRGLQLLFYSVGIGQISSEVPQNLSASRPQDRQFILSSKKLLLSDSGFYLCAWSPRPGLRRSPLHFGNGTRLTVT.

The rearrangement links TRBV6-2 or TRBV6-3 to TRBJ1-1, with D tentatively TRBD1 (6 bases). Germline V gives CDR1 MNHEY, CDR2 SVGEGT. CDR3 length: 13 amino acids. Trimming took 4 bases from V and 6 from J, leaving 12 bases between them. DNA of the CDR3: TGTGCCAGCAGTTTCACAGGGATCGCTGAAGCTTTCTTT. It is translated as CASSFTGIAEAFF.

There are a few counts of this clone. The rearrangement joins TRBV24-1 to TRBJ1-1; D ambiguous. The CDR3 contains 15 residues. Germline CDR1 is KGHDR and CDR2 is SFDVKD. V lost 4 bases and J lost 1, with 12 bases in between. The CDR3, as DNA: TGTGCCACCAGTGACCCCTCGGGAGGGAACACTGAAGCTTTCTTT. Translated, it gives CATSDPSGGNTEAFF.

This sequence joins TRBV13 and TRBJ2-7; D may be TRBD1 (5 bases). This CDR3 has 14 amino acids. Germline-derived CDR1 and CDR2 are PRHDT and FYEKMQ (reference sequence). With 0 bases removed from V and 0 bases from J, the gap between germline ends came to 6 bases. The CDR3 DNA reads as TGTGCCAGCAGCTTAGGGGGGCGCTCCTACGAGCAGTACTTC. Translating it yields CASSLGGRSYEQYF.

This clone was observed a handful of times. The identical CDR3 is also encoded by other nucleotide sequences in the sample. The chain couples TRBV27 to TRBJ1-2; D is ambiguous. The germline V gene has CDR1 MNHEY and CDR2 SMNVEV (reference sequence). The V gene lost 4 bases and the J gene lost 4 bases, with 7 bases spanning the gap. CDR3 length: 12 residues. The CDR3 spells CASSSGSYGYTF. The DNA of the CDR3 is TGTGCCAGCAGTTCCGGGTCCTATGGCTACACCTTC.

This clone was seen just once. The rearrangement joins TRBV6-5 to TRBJ1-6, with D possibly matching TRBD1 (6 bases). V lost 6 bases and J lost 8, with 14 bases in between. The germline gives CDR1 MNHEY, CDR2 SVGAGI. This CDR3 comprises 14 residues. The CDR3 loop reads CASRSYRVDSPLHF. CDR3 nucleotide sequence: TGTGCCAGCAGATCATACAGGGTGGATTCACCCCTCCACTTT.

DNA of the CDR3: TGTGCCAGCAGCGCAAAGGACAGTCACAGTTCACCCCTCCACTTT. Translating gives CASSAKDSHSSPLHF. The V call is TRBV9, the J call TRBJ1-6; perhaps TRBD1 as D (6 bases). V was shortened by 3 bases and J by 9 bases, with 16 bases between the two germline ends. The germline CDR1 and CDR2 sequences are SGDLS and YYNGEE. The CDR3 extends over 15 amino acids.

The chain combines TRBV29-1 with TRBJ2-1; 8 bases are shared with TRBD2. V was clipped by 3 bases and J by 4 bases; unmatched bases: 8. This CDR3 spans 15 amino acids. Germline values: CDR1 SQVTM, CDR2 ANQGSEA. The CDR3 is CSVESPGGAYNEQFF. DNA for the CDR3: TGCAGCGTTGAGTCCCCCGGGGGGGCATACAATGAGCAGTTCTTC.

The chain joins TRBV5-6 to TRBJ2-5; 7 bases are shared with TRBD1. Germline V gene data show CDR1 as SGHDT and CDR2 as YYEEEE. The CDR3 is 14 amino acids. With V trimmed by 3 bases and J by 2 bases, 4 bases remained unmatched. The CDR3 bases are TGTGCCAGCAGCTGGAAGGACAGGCAAGAGACCCAGTACTTC. This gives the protein CASSWKDRQETQYF.